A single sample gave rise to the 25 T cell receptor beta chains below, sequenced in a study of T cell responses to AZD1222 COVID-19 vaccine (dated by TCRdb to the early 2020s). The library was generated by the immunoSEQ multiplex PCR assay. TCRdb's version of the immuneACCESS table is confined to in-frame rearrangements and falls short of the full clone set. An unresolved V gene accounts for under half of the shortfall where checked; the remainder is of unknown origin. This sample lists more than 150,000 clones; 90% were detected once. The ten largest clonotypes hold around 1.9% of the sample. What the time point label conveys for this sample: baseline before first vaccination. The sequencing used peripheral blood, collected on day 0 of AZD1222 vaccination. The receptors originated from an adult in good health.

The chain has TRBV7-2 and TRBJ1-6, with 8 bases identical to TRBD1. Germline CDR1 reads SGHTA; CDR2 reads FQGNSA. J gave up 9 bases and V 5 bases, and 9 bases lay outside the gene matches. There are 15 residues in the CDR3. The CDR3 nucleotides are TGTGCCAGCAGCCCACTTCAGGGGGCTGGTTCACCCCTCCACTTT. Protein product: CASSPLQGAGSPLHF.

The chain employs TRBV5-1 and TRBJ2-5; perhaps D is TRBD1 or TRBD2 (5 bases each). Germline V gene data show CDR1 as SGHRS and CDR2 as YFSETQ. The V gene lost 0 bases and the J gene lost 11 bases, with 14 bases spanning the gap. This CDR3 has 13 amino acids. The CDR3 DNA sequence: TGCGCCAGCAGCTTGGTGGGCTCGTGGGGGCAGTACTTC. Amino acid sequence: CASSLVGSWGQYF.

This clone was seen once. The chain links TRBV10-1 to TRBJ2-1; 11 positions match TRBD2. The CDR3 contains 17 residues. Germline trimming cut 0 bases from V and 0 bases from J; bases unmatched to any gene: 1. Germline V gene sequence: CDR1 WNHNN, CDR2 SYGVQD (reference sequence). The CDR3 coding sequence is TGCGCCAGCAGTGAGTCCGGGACTAGCGGCTCCTACAATGAGCAGTTCTTC. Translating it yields CASSESGTSGSYNEQFF.

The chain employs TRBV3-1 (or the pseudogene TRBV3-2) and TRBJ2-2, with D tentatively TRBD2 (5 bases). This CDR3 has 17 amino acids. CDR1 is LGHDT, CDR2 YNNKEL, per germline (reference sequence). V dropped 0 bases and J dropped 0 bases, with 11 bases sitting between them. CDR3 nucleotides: TGTGCCAGCAGCCAAGATATAACGGAGGCGAACACCGGGGAGCTGTTTTTT. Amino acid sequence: CASSQDITEANTGELFF.

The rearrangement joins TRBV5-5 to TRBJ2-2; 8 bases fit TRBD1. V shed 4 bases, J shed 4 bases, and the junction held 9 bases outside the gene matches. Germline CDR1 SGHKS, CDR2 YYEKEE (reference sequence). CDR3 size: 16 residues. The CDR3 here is CASSTMTGAGTGELFF. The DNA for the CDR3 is TGTGCCAGCAGCACCATGACAGGGGCCGGCACCGGGGAGCTGTTTTTT.

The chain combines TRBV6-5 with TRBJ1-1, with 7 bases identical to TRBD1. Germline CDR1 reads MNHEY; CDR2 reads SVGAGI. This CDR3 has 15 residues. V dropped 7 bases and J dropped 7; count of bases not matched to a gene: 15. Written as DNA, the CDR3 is TGTGCCAGCAATCCTAACCGGAGGGGGCGAGATGAAGCTTTCTTT. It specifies CASNPNRRGRDEAFF.

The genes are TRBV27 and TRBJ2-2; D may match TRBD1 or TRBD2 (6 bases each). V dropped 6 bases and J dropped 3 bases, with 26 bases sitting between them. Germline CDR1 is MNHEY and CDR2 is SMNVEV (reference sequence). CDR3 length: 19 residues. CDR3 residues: CASSFYFTRRDTYTGELFF. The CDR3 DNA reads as TGTGCCAGCAGCTTTTATTTTACCAGGCGGGACACCTACACCGGGGAGCTGTTTTTT.

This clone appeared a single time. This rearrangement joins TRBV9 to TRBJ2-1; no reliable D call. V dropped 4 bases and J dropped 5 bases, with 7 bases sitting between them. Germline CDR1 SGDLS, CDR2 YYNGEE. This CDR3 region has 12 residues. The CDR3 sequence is CASSRGHNEQFF. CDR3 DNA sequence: TGTGCCAGCAGCCGAGGTCACAATGAGCAGTTCTTC.

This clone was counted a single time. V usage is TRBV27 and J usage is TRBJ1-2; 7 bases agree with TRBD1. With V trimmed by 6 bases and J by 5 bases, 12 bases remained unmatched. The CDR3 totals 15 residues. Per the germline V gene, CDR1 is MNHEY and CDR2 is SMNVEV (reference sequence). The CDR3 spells CASRSSVHRGYGYTF. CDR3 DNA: TGTGCCAGCAGATCCTCCGTCCACAGGGGTTATGGCTACACCTTC.

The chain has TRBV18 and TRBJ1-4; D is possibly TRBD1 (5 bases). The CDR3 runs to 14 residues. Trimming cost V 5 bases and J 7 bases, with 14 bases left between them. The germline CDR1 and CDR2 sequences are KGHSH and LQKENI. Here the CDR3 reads CASSDRDGTEKLFF. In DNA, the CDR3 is TGTGCCAGCTCAGACCGGGACGGGACTGAAAAACTGTTTTTT.

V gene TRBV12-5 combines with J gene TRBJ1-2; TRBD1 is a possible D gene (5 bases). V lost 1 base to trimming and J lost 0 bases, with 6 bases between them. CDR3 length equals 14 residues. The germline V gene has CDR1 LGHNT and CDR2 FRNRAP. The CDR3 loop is CASGLEGPNYGYTF. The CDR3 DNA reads TGTGCTAGTGGTTTGGAGGGGCCTAACTATGGCTACACCTTC.

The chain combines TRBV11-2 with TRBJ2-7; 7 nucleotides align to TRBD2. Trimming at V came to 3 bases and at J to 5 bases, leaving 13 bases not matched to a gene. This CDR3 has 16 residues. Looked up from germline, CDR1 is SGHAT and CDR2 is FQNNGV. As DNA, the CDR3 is TGTGCCAGCAGCTTTTGGCTAGCGGCTTCCGGCAACGAGCAGTACTTC. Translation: CASSFWLAASGNEQYF.

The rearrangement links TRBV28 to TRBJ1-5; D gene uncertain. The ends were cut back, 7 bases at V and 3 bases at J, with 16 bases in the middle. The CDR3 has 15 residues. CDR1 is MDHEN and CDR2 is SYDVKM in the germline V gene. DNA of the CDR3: TGTGCCAGCACCCTTCAGTCCAGGACCAATCAGCCCCAGCATTTT. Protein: CASTLQSRTNQPQHF.

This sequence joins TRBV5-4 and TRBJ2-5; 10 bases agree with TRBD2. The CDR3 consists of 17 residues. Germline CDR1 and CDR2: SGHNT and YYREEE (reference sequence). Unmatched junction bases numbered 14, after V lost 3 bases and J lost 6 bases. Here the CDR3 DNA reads TGTGCCAGCAGCTCAAACGGTCTAGCGGGAGCGGAAAAGACCCAGTACTTC. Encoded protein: CASSSNGLAGAEKTQYF.

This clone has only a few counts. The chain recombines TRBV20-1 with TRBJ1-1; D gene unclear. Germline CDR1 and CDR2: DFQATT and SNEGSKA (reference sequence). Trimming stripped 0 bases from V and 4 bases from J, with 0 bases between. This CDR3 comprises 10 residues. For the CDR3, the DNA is TGCAGTGCTAGAGACACTGAAGCTTTCTTT. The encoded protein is CSARDTEAFF.

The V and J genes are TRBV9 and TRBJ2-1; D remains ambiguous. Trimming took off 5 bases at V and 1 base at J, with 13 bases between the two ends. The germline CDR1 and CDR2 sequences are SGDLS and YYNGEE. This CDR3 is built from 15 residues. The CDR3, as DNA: TGTGCCAGCAGTGACCTAGGGCTTTCCTACAATGAGCAGTTCTTC. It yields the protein CASSDLGLSYNEQFF. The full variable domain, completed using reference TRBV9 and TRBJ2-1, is DSGVTQTPKHLITATGQRVTLRCSPRSGDLSVYWYQQSLDQGLQFLIQYYNGEERAKGNILERFSAQQFPDLHSELNLSSLELGDSALYFCASSDLGLSYNEQFFGPGTRLTVL.

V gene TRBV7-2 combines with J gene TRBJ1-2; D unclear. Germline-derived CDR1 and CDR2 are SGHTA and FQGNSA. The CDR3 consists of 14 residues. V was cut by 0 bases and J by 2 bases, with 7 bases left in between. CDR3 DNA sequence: TGTGCCAGCAGCTTAGCGCCCGGCAACTATGGCTACACCTTC. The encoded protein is CASSLAPGNYGYTF.

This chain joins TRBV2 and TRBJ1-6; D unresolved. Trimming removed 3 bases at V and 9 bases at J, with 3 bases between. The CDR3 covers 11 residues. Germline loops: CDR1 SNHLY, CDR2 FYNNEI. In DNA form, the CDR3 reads TGTGCCAGCAGTGATGCTTCACCCCTCCACTTT. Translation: CASSDASPLHF.

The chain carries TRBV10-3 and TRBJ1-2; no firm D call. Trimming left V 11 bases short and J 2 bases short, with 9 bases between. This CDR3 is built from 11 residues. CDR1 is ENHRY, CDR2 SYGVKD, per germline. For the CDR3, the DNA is TGTGCCGCCTCCAGGAACTATGGCTACACCTTC. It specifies CAASRNYGYTF.

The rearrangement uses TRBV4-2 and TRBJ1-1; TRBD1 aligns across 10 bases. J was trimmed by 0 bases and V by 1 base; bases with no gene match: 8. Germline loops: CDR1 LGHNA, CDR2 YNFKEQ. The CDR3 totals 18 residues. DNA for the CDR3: TGTGCCAGCAGCCAAGCTCGGACAGGGGGTGCTATGAACACTGAAGCTTTCTTT. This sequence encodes CASSQARTGGAMNTEAFF.

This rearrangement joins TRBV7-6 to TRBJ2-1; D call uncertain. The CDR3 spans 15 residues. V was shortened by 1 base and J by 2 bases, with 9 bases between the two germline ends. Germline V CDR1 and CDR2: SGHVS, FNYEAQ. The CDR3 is CASSLGSEAYNEQFF. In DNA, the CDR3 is TGTGCCAGCAGCTTAGGGTCCGAAGCCTACAATGAGCAGTTCTTC.

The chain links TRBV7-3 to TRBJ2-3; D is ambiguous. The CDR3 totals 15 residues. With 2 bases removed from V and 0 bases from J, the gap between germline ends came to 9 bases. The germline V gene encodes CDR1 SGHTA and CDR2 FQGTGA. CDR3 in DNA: TGTGCCAGCAGCTTATACGGAACTAGCACAGATACGCAGTATTTT. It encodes CASSLYGTSTDTQYF.

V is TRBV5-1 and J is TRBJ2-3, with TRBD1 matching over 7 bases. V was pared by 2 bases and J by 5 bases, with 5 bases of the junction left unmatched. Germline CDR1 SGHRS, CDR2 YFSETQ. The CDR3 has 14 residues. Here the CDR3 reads CASSFEGARDTQYF. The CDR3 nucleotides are TGCGCCAGCAGCTTTGAGGGGGCGCGAGATACGCAGTATTTT.

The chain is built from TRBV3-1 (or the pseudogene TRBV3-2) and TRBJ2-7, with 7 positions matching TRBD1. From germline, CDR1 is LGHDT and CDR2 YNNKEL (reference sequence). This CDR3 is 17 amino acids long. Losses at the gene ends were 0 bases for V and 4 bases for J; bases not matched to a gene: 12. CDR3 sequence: CASSQDSGRDSYYEQYF. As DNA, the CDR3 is TGTGCCAGCAGCCAAGATTCGGGCCGGGACAGCTATTACGAGCAGTACTTC.

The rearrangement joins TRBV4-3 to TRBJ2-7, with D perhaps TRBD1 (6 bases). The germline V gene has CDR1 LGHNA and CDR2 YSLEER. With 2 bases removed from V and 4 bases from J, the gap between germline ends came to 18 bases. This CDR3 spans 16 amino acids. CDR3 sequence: CASSQSRGLPPYEQYF. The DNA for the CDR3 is TGCGCCAGCAGCCAATCCAGGGGCCTCCCTCCTTACGAGCAGTACTTC.